This T cell receptor beta chain is drawn from a study of blood T cell repertoires in COVID-19. About the study: The United States, Italy and Spain were the sources of the acute and convalescent COVID-19 samples. The cDNA or gDNA used as material had been derived from T cells, B-cell-depleted T cells, or PBMCs.

The V and J ends lost 3 bases and 2 bases respectively, with 13 bases between them. This CDR3 is built from 16 residues. Per the germline V gene, CDR1 is MDHEN and CDR2 is SYDVKM. The sample holds one count of this clone. The protocol was immunoSEQ multiplex PCR, while the TCRdb copy is restricted to in-frame clones and leaves out a portion. The sample has 54,000 or so clones, around 86% seen once. The sequence was obtained from a woman in her sixties or seventies with acute or convalescent COVID-19. Source material: peripheral blood. The chain combines TRBV28 with TRBJ1-4, with D perhaps TRBD1 (5 bases). CDR3 coding DNA: TGTGCCAGCAGTTTGGCAGGGCCAGGGACTAATGAAAAACTGTTTTTT. Its translation: CASSLAGPGTNEKLFF.